The clone carrying this T cell receptor beta chain came up once. Its antigen is not known. TCRdb keeps only in-frame clones here, not all; method: immunoSEQ multiplex PCR. The sample includes about 96,000 clones, 70% to 90% seen only once; the top ten take around 1.6%. These data belong to a study of T cell responses to AZD1222 COVID-19 vaccine. Overall study: Second-dose schedules of about 4 or about 12 weeks were combined. Study results and caveats: Females made up more of the donors, who were largely white British, and clonal diversity may have come out too low.

CDR3 length: 15 residues. The sequence was obtained from an adult in good health. The chain recombines TRBV21-1 with TRBJ1-2; the table calls TRBD1, which could not be checked here. TRBV21-1 is designated a pseudogene. The source was peripheral blood, collected on day 0 of AZD1222 vaccination. CDR3 in amino acids: CASTSRDRGGYGYTF. CDR3 coding DNA: TGTGCCAGCACTTCGAGGGACAGGGGCGGCTATGGCTACACCTTC.